This T cell receptor beta chain is drawn from a study of glioma-infiltrating T cells after dendritic cell vaccination. Study overall: Patients had newly diagnosed or recurrent glioblastoma and received dendritic cell vaccines.

The V end was cut by 5 bases, the J end by 5 bases, with 18 bases between. The CDR3 runs to 16 residues. Germline V CDR1 and CDR2: SGHVS, FNYEAQ. TCRdb's copy holds only in-frame clones and misses some; the assay was immunoSEQ multiplex PCR. The sample lists 45,000 to 55,000 clones, 65% to 90% occurring once. This TCR was sampled from a human donor with glioblastoma. The source was blood, collected before dendritic cell vaccination. The chain uses TRBV7-6 and TRBJ1-4, with D unresolved. The CDR3 region is CASSPFSAGGNEKLFF. The CDR3 DNA is TGTGCCAGCAGCCCCTTCTCCGCGGGCGGGAATGAAAAACTGTTTTTT.